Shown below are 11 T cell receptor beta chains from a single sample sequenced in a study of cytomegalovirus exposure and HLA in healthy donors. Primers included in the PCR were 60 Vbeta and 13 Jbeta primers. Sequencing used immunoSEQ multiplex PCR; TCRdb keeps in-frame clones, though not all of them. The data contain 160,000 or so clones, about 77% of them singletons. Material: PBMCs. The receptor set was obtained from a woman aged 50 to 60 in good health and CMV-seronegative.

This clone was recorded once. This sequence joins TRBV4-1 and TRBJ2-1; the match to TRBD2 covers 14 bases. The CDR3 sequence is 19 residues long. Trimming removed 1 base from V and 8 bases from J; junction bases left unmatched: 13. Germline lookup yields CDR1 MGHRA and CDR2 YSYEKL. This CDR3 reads CASSQVWGGTSGGPDEQFF. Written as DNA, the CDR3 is TGCGCCAGCAGCCAAGTATGGGGAGGGACTAGCGGGGGTCCTGATGAGCAGTTCTTC.

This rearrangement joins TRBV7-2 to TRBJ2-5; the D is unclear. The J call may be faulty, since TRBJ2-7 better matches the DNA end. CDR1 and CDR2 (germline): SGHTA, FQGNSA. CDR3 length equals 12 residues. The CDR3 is CTSSSSSYEQYF. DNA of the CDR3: TGTACCAGCAGCTCTAGCTCCTACGAGCAGTACTTC.

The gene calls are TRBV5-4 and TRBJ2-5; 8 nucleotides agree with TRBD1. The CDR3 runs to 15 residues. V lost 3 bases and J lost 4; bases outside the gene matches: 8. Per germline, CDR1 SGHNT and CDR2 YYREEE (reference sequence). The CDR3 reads CASSSPTGEGETQYF. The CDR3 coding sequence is TGTGCCAGCAGCTCCCCGACAGGGGAAGGAGAGACCCAGTACTTC. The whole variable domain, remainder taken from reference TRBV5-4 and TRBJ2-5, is ETGVTQSPTHLIKTRGQQVTLRCSSQSGHNTVSWYQQALGQGPQFIFQYYREEENGRGNFPPRFSGLQFPNYSSELNVNALELDDSALYLCASSSPTGEGETQYFGPGTRLLVL.

For the CDR3, the DNA is TGTGCCAGCAGCCCCGGCGTAGGACAGGGCGGCTCTGGGGCCAACGTCCTGACTTTC. Translation: CASSPGVGQGGSGANVLTF. The chain recombines TRBV7-2 with TRBJ2-6; TRBD1 matches at 8 bases. Germline V CDR1 and CDR2: SGHTA, FQGNSA. V shed 5 bases and J 0 bases; nucleotides not matched to a gene: 12. The CDR3 is 19 residues long.

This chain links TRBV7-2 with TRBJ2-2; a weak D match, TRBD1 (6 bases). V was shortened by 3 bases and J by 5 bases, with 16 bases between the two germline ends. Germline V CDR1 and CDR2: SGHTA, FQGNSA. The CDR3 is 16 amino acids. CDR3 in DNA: TGTGCCAGCAGCTTCGGAACCGGGACATCGACCGGGGAGCTGTTTTTT. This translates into CASSFGTGTSTGELFF.

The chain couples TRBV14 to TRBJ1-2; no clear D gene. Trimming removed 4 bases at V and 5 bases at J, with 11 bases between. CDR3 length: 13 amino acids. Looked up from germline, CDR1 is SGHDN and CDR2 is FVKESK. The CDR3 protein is CASSLISRYGYTF. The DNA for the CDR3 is TGTGCCAGCAGCCTTATTTCTCGGTATGGCTACACCTTC.

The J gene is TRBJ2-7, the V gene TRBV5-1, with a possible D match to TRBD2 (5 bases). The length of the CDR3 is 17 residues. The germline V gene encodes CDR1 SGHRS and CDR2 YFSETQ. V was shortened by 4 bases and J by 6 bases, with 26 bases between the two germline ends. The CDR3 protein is CASSPGRPGNYIAEQYF. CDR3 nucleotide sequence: TGCGCCAGCAGCCCGGGAAGACCGGGAAACTACATAGCCGAGCAGTACTTC.

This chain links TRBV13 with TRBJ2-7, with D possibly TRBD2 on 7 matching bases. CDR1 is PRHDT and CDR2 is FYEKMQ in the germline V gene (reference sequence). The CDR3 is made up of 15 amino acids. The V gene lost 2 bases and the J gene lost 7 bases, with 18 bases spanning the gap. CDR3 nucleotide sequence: TGTGCCAGCAGCTTATACGAGGGGGGCGGGGGTGAGCAGTACTTC. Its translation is CASSLYEGGGGEQYF.

CDR3 nucleotide sequence: TGCAGCGTGCCCGGCGGAGCGTTCGCAGATACGCAGTATTTT. Its protein is CSVPGGAFADTQYF. This chain joins TRBV29-1 and TRBJ2-3; D remains unclear. V lost 6 bases and J 4 bases, leaving 17 bases between the germline ends. Germline V gene lookup returns CDR1 SQVTM and CDR2 ANQGSEA. This CDR3 is 14 amino acids long.

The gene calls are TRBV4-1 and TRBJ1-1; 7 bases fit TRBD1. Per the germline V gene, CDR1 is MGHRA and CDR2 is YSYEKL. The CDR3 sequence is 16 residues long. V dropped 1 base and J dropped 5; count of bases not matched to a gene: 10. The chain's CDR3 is CASSQGPDRALTEAFF. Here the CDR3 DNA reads TGCGCCAGCAGCCAAGGGCCTGACAGGGCTCTGACTGAAGCTTTCTTT.

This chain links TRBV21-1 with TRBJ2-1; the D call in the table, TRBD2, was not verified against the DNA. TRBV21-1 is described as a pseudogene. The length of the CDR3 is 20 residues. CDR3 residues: CASSKKYPSSGRNSYNEQFF. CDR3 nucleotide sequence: TGTGCCAGCAGCAAAAAATACCCTAGTAGCGGGAGAAACTCCTACAATGAGCAGTTCTTC.